Shown below are 15 T cell receptor beta chains from a single sample sequenced in a study of blood T cell repertoires in COVID-19. Sequencing was performed with immunoSEQ multiplex PCR; in TCRdb, only in-frame clones are kept and a portion is missing. The data show about 190,000 clones, 80% seen once. The specimen was peripheral blood. These receptors all stem from a man aged 55-75 years with acute or convalescent COVID-19.

V gene TRBV5-4 combines with J gene TRBJ2-7; 9 bases map to TRBD2. There are 19 residues in the CDR3. After removal of 0 bases from V and 3 bases from J, the junction contained 16 bases not matched to a gene. Germline CDR1 reads SGHNT; CDR2 reads YYREEE (reference sequence). CDR3 coding DNA: TGTGCCAGCAGCTTGGGCTATTTGGCGGGAGGGCCCACTAACTACGAGCAGTACTTC. Translated: CASSLGYLAGGPTNYEQYF.

V and J are TRBV11-3 and TRBJ1-6; D is possibly TRBD1 (5 bases). V was trimmed by 0 bases and J by 9 bases, leaving 6 bases between them. The CDR3 has 13 residues. CDR1 SGHNT and CDR2 YENEEA come from the germline V gene. The CDR3 nucleotides read TGTGCCAGCAGCTTAGAGGGGGGTTCACCCCTCCACTTT. This encodes CASSLEGGSPLHF.

Only a few counts were recorded for this clone. This chain links TRBV6-5 with TRBJ2-7, with D possibly TRBD2 on 6 matching bases. V shed 4 bases and J shed 0 bases, with 16 bases lying between them. Per the germline V gene, CDR1 is MNHEY and CDR2 is SVGAGI. CDR3 length: 16 amino acids. The CDR3 bases are TGTGCCAGCAGTTCCCGATCTAGCGTAGCCTCCTACGAGCAGTACTTC. Translating gives CASSSRSSVASYEQYF.

The chain joins TRBV12-3 or TRBV12-4 to TRBJ2-7; 8 bases map to TRBD1. CDR3 length: 13 amino acids. The trim removed 5 bases at V and 1 base at J, leaving 1 base unmatched. In DNA, the CDR3 is TGTGCCAGCAGTCGGGACAGGTCCTACGAGCAGTACTTC. This codes for CASSRDRSYEQYF.

As regards this clone: One end of the junction is discordant with germline, which a read error may explain. The V gene is TRBV12-3 or TRBV12-4, the J gene TRBJ2-1; 11 positions agree with TRBD2. The CDR3 consists of 13 residues. The CDR3 here is CASRLAGGNEQFF. The CDR3 DNA is TGTGCCAGCAGGTTAGCGGGAGGGAATGAGCAGTTCTTC.

The gene calls are TRBV28 and TRBJ2-7; 7 bases agree with TRBD2. CDR1 and CDR2 from the germline V gene are MDHEN and SYDVKM. CDR3 length: 15 amino acids. With 3 bases clipped from V and 6 bases from J, the junction kept 11 bases outside the gene matches. The CDR3 DNA is TGTGCCAGCAGTTTTTCCGCCGGGACTAAGGTCGAGCAGTACTTC. It encodes CASSFSAGTKVEQYF. The complete variable domain, with remaining parts taken from reference TRBV28 and TRBJ2-7, reads DVKVTQSSRYLVKRTGEKVFLECVQDMDHENMFWYRQDPGLGLRLIYFSYDVKMKEKGDIPEGYSVSREKKERFSLILESASTNQTSMYLCASSFSAGTKVEQYFGPGTRLTVT.

The chain couples TRBV23-1 to TRBJ2-7; the match to TRBD2 covers 15 bases. TRBV23-1 is reported as an ORF; its role is uncertain. V lost 7 bases, J lost 7 bases, and 2 bases stayed unmatched. This CDR3 is 13 amino acids long. The CDR3 DNA is TGCGCCAGCACGGGGACTAGCGGGAGGGAGCAGTACTTC. This translates into CASTGTSGREQYF.

This clone was detected a few times. V usage is TRBV3-1 (or the pseudogene TRBV3-2) and J usage is TRBJ2-1, with D tentatively TRBD1 (6 bases). The V and J ends lost 1 base and 9 bases respectively, with 13 bases between them. CDR1 is LGHDT and CDR2 is YNNKEL in the germline V gene (reference sequence). The CDR3 spans 14 residues. DNA of the CDR3: TGTGCCAGCAGCCAAGTACAGGGTAGGGGTGAGCAGTTCTTC. Amino acids: CASSQVQGRGEQFF.

The chain joins TRBV27 to TRBJ1-2, with D maybe TRBD1 (5 bases). The CDR3 sequence is 15 residues long. Germline CDR1 reads MNHEY; CDR2 reads SMNVEV (reference sequence). V lost 5 bases and J 2 bases, leaving 15 bases between the germline ends. CDR3 amino acids: CASSVGTGSNYGYTF. The CDR3 nucleotides are TGTGCCAGCAGTGTCGGTACAGGTTCGAACTATGGCTACACCTTC.

The rearrangement joins TRBV6-5 to TRBJ2-1; 9 nucleotides line up with TRBD2. Trimming at V came to 7 bases and at J to 4 bases, leaving 8 bases not matched to a gene. The CDR3 is 15 amino acids. The germline V gene has CDR1 MNHEY and CDR2 SVGAGI. This CDR3 reads CASNPSGGQYNEQFF. The CDR3 DNA sequence: TGTGCCAGCAACCCAAGCGGGGGGCAATACAATGAGCAGTTCTTC.

This chain joins TRBV5-1 and TRBJ2-1, with 10 bases that match TRBD2. Germline assignment: CDR1 SGHRS and CDR2 YFSETQ. The CDR3 spans 14 residues. Trimming removed 7 bases from V and 5 bases from J; junction bases left unmatched: 6. The CDR3 sequence: CASLVAGGHNEQFF. The CDR3 region has the DNA TGCGCCAGCCTTGTAGCGGGAGGTCACAATGAGCAGTTCTTC. Combining the CDR3 with reference TRBV5-1 and TRBJ2-1 gives the whole variable domain KAGVTQTPRYLIKTRGQQVTLSCSPISGHRSVSWYQQTPGQGLQFLFEYFSETQRNKGNFPGRFSGRQFSNSRSEMNVSTLELGDSALYLCASLVAGGHNEQFFGPGTRLTVL.

The count of this clone is one. The chain combines TRBV29-1 with TRBJ2-1; the D gene is possibly TRBD2 (5 bases). The CDR3 spans 13 residues. The V and J ends lost 4 bases and 3 bases respectively, with 10 bases between them. Germline V gene lookup returns CDR1 SQVTM and CDR2 ANQGSEA. The CDR3 DNA is TGCAGCGTTGTAAGGACTCTCTACAATGAGCAGTTCTTC. Amino acid sequence: CSVVRTLYNEQFF.

This clone was observed once. The CDR3 here is CASSTWTGGAYQPQHF. The DNA of the CDR3 is TGTGCCAGTAGTACGTGGACAGGGGGCGCCTATCAGCCCCAGCATTTT. The rearrangement uses TRBV19 and TRBJ1-5; 11 bases are a match to TRBD1. The CDR3 loop spans 16 amino acids. The germline gives CDR1 LNHDA, CDR2 SQIVND (reference sequence). V lost 4 bases, J lost 5 bases, and 7 bases stayed unmatched.

V usage is TRBV6-2 or TRBV6-3 and J usage is TRBJ2-1; 7 nucleotides align to TRBD2. After removal of 5 bases from V and 2 bases from J, the junction contained 6 bases not matched to a gene. CDR1 is MNHEY and CDR2 is SVGEGT in the germline V gene. This CDR3 has 15 residues. This chain's CDR3 is CASSVAGGTYNEQFF. The CDR3 DNA reads as TGTGCCAGCAGTGTAGCGGGCGGGACCTACAATGAGCAGTTCTTC.

The chain recombines TRBV5-1 with TRBJ2-1; no definite D call. With 5 bases removed from V and 7 bases from J, the gap between germline ends came to 16 bases. The CDR3 has 14 amino acids. Germline CDR1 is SGHRS and CDR2 is YFSETQ. The CDR3 DNA follows: TGCGCCAGCAGACGAGCCGAGGCGGAGAATGAGCAGTTCTTC. Residues: CASRRAEAENEQFF.